These 15 T cell receptor beta chains came from one sample sequenced in a study of CD8+CD57+ T cells in acquired aplastic anemia. TCR beta VDJ and CDR3 profiling used genomic DNA as template. TCRdb used MiXCR to reprocess the reads, holding one entry per CDR3 protein. The table records 160,000 or so distinct CDR3 sequences, roughly 50% of them present only once. Sequenced patients had shown CD8+CD57+ cell expansion by flow cytometry. The sequencing sample was made of sorted CD4+, CD8+, or CD8+CD57+ T cells (not recorded which) from PBMCs. Every receptor here comes from a human donor with aplastic anemia.

The chain uses TRBV10-3 and TRBJ1-2; tentative D call: TRBD1 (5 bases). CDR1 and CDR2 (germline): ENHRY, SYGVKD. The V and J ends lost 8 bases and 5 bases respectively, with 15 bases between them. This CDR3 contains 13 residues. The CDR3 coding sequence is TGTGCCATCGGTTCAGTTGGGGGGTATGGCTACACCTTC. Translated: CAIGSVGGYGYTF.

The chain has TRBV15 and TRBJ1-2; 10 bases are shared with TRBD1. There are 17 residues in the CDR3. Germline V gives CDR1 LNHNV, CDR2 YYDKDF (reference sequence). V gave up 8 bases and J gave up 3 bases; unmatched junction bases: 15. The CDR3 sequence is CATQEGTGALNHYGYTF. The CDR3 DNA is TGTGCCACCCAAGAGGGGACAGGGGCCCTCAATCACTATGGCTACACCTTC.

A note on this clonotype: The CDR3 does not close with the conserved phenylalanine or tryptophan, likely indicating a read error. The chain carries TRBV25-1 and TRBJ2-6; 9 nucleotides agree with TRBD1. The CDR3 sequence is 16 residues long. Germline assignment: CDR1 MGHDK and CDR2 SYGVNS. After removal of 6 bases from V and 1 base from J, the junction contained 4 bases not matched to a gene. CDR3 sequence reads: CASSATGGSGANVLTS. The CDR3 DNA follows: TGTGCCAGCAGCGCGACAGGGGGATCTGGGGCCAACGTCCTGACTTCC.

Points on this clonotype: Mismatch with germline at one junction end may stem from a read error. V usage is TRBV7-2 and J usage is TRBJ1-6; TRBD1 is a possible D gene (5 bases). The CDR3 is 15 amino acids. In germline, CDR1 is SGHTA, CDR2 FQGNSA. CDR3 in DNA: TGCGCCAGCAGCGGCAGGGAAATCTATAATTCACCCCTCCACTTT. Translation gives CASSGREIYNSPLHF.

This clonotype was found many times. V gene TRBV5-1 combines with J gene TRBJ2-3; D call uncertain. The V end lost 0 bases, the J end lost 2 bases, and 13 bases lay between the germline ends. Germline V gene data show CDR1 as SGHRS and CDR2 as YFSETQ. The CDR3 covers 16 residues. The CDR3 bases are TGCGCCAGCAGCTTGGAGGTGTCAGCAGTCACAGATACGCAGTATTTT. Translated: CASSLEVSAVTDTQYF.

V is TRBV15 and J is TRBJ2-1; TRBD1 might be the D (7 bases). V was pared by 3 bases and J by 7 bases, with 16 bases between. CDR1 and CDR2 (germline): LNHNV, YYDKDF (reference sequence). The CDR3 contains 15 residues. CDR3 residues: CATSRGVTGRNEQFF. CDR3 in DNA: TGTGCCACCAGCAGGGGGGTGACAGGGAGGAATGAGCAGTTCTTC.

The chain joins TRBV4-2 to TRBJ1-2; perhaps TRBD1 as D (5 bases). The CDR3 covers 13 residues. Germline loops: CDR1 LGHNA, CDR2 YNFKEQ. Trimming took 1 base from V and 5 from J, leaving 8 bases between them. The CDR3 region is CASSQAGGYGYTF. The CDR3 bases are TGTGCCAGCAGCCAAGCGGGGGGGTATGGCTACACCTTC.

Details on this clonotype: One junction end disagrees with the germline gene, perhaps due to a read error. V gene TRBV24-1 combines with J gene TRBJ2-3; D call uncertain. Germline V CDR1 and CDR2: KGHDR, SFDVKD. The CDR3 consists of 10 residues. CDR3 residues: CATSEDTQYF. The CDR3 DNA reads TGTGCCACGAGTGAAGATACGCAGTATTTT.

Only a few counts were recorded for this clonotype. This rearrangement joins TRBV24-1 to TRBJ1-1; perhaps TRBD1 as D (6 bases). Germline V gives CDR1 KGHDR, CDR2 SFDVKD. There are 13 residues in the CDR3. Deletions cut 4 bases from V and 9 bases from J, with 14 bases between. This CDR3 reads CATSDPQGLKAFF. Here the CDR3 DNA reads TGTGCCACCAGTGACCCACAGGGCCTGAAAGCTTTCTTT.

This clonotype was counted at least ten times. The rearrangement joins TRBV5-1 to TRBJ1-2; no reliable D call. The ends were cut back, 4 bases at V and 8 bases at J, with 15 bases in the middle. The CDR3 is made up of 13 amino acids. Germline V gene lookup returns CDR1 SGHRS and CDR2 YFSETQ. The CDR3 loop reads CASSPDGIVGYTF. The CDR3 bases are TGCGCCAGCAGCCCGGACGGCATTGTGGGCTACACCTTC.

In this sample, this clonotype turned up a few times. CDR3 sequence: CASSPTSSGETQYF. The CDR3 coding sequence is TGTGCCAGCTCACCAACGTCTAGCGGAGAGACCCAGTACTTC. The gene calls are TRBV18 and TRBJ2-5; 7 bases are a match to TRBD2. There are 14 residues in the CDR3. V shed 2 bases and J 4 bases; nucleotides not matched to a gene: 4. CDR1 is KGHSH and CDR2 is LQKENI in the germline V gene.

A single count supports this clonotype. The chain carries TRBV7-3 and TRBJ2-1, with D unclear. V lost 6 bases and J 10 bases, leaving 13 bases between the germline ends. CDR1 and CDR2 from the germline V gene are SGHTA and FQGTGA. The CDR3 has 12 amino acids. The CDR3 region has the DNA TGTGCCAGCAGTGAAGGGCGATCCGAGCAGTTCTTC. Its translation: CASSEGRSEQFF.

This clonotype occurred many times. The CDR3 DNA sequence: TGTGCCAGCAGTTCAGGGGGCTTTGGCTACACCTTC. Translated: CASSSGGFGYTF. The chain is built from TRBV12-3 or TRBV12-4 and TRBJ1-2, with 8 bases that match TRBD1. The CDR3 is made up of 12 amino acids. The J segment lost 7 bases and the V segment lost 4 bases, leaving 2 bases of the junction unmatched.

V is TRBV19 and J is TRBJ1-4; a possible D gene is TRBD1 (5 bases). Germline assignment: CDR1 LNHDA and CDR2 SQIVND (reference sequence). Trimming left V 3 bases short and J 3 bases short, with 11 bases between. The CDR3 totals 15 residues. The CDR3 loop is CASSIVRDANEKLFF. CDR3 coding DNA: TGTGCCAGTAGTATCGTCAGGGATGCTAATGAAAAACTGTTTTTT.

The sample holds many counts of this clonotype. The V gene is TRBV12-3 or TRBV12-4, the J gene TRBJ2-6; TRBD1 matches 11 bases. The CDR3 is 18 residues long. V dropped 2 bases and J dropped 1; count of bases not matched to a gene: 4. DNA for the CDR3: TGTGCCAGCAGTTTACGGACAGGGGGCTTGTCTGGGGCCAACGTCCTGACTTTC. Its protein is CASSLRTGGLSGANVLTF.